This entry describes one T cell receptor beta chain. Its antigen remains unidentified. This record comes from a study of T cell responses to AZD1222 COVID-19 vaccine. Study-level results: Donors in the cohort were predominantly white British and more often female, and clonal diversity was possibly underestimated. Just 5 to 7 people given AZD1222 tested seropositive at baseline. Repertoires were sampled only after the peak T cell response.

Here immunoSEQ multiplex PCR was the method, and the copy in TCRdb shows in-frame clones only, minus some. In the table there are more than 65,000 clones, less than 85% of which are singletons. Researchers grouped second doses given at about 4 or about 12 weeks into one pool. Germline CDR1 and CDR2: SQVTM and ANQGSEA. V lost 6 bases to trimming and J lost 5 bases, with 11 bases between them. This CDR3 is 11 amino acids long. The clonotype comes from an adult who received the AZD1222 COVID-19 vaccine. Sequencing used peripheral blood, obtained 28 days after the second AZD1222 dose. The rearrangement uses TRBV29-1 and TRBJ2-7; tentatively, D is TRBD1 or TRBD2 (5 bases each). DNA for the CDR3: TGCAGCGTCGTTCGGGGACACGAGCAGTACTTC. Translated, it gives CSVVRGHEQYF.